These 14 T cell receptor beta chains originate from one sample sequenced in a study of cytomegalovirus exposure and HLA in healthy donors. Some clones are missing from TCRdb's copy, which holds only in-frame ones; the method was immunoSEQ multiplex PCR. This table holds about 340,000 clones, 80% to 90% found once. Sequences were obtained from PBMCs. Source of these receptors: a woman between 18 and 29 years old in good health and CMV-seronegative.

The chain recombines TRBV28 with TRBJ1-5; D remains unclear. The V gene lost 3 bases and the J gene lost 4 bases, with 10 bases spanning the gap. CDR1 and CDR2 from the germline V gene are MDHEN and SYDVKM. The CDR3 has 14 residues. CDR3 residues: CASSFGDRNQPQHF. The CDR3 DNA reads TGTGCCAGCAGTTTCGGTGATCGAAATCAGCCCCAGCATTTT.

V is TRBV7-6 and J is TRBJ1-2, with 7 bases lining up with TRBD1. Trimming cost V 3 bases and J 4 bases; bases outside gene matches: 5. The germline gives CDR1 SGHVS, CDR2 FNYEAQ. This CDR3 is 14 amino acids long. The CDR3 DNA follows: TGTGCCAGCAGCTTGGGTGGACAGGTCTATGGCTACACCTTC. Translated: CASSLGGQVYGYTF.

The chain recombines TRBV27 with TRBJ2-7; TRBD2 agrees at 7 bases. Germline-derived CDR1 and CDR2 are MNHEY and SMNVEV (reference sequence). V dropped 6 bases and J dropped 4; count of bases not matched to a gene: 0. The CDR3 length is 11 residues. The CDR3 DNA reads as TGTGCCAGCAGGGGAGGGTACGAGCAGTACTTC. Residues: CASRGGYEQYF.

This chain links TRBV7-8 with TRBJ2-7, with D possibly being TRBD2 (6 bases). The CDR3 totals 15 residues. Germline loops: CDR1 SGHVS, CDR2 FQNEAQ. Trimming removed 5 bases from V and 2 bases from J, with 16 bases in between. The CDR3 DNA is TGTGCCAGCAGCGGTCCCGGGACTGGGACCTACGAGCAGTACTTC. Its translation: CASSGPGTGTYEQYF.

V gene TRBV20-1 combines with J gene TRBJ2-1; 7 bases line up with TRBD2. CDR3 length equals 11 residues. Germline V gene sequence: CDR1 DFQATT, CDR2 SNEGSKA (reference sequence). In DNA, the CDR3 is TGCAGAGTGACTAGCATGGATGAGCAGTTCTTC. Its translation is CRVTSMDEQFF.

This chain joins TRBV2 and TRBJ2-5; the D gene is possibly TRBD2 (6 bases). Germline CDR1 and CDR2: SNHLY and FYNNEI. This CDR3 spans 12 amino acids. Trimming pared 4 bases from V and 4 bases from J, leaving 7 bases between. In DNA, the CDR3 is TGTGCCAGCAGTGCCGGGGGAGAGACCCAGTACTTC. Translated: CASSAGGETQYF.

V gene TRBV7-8 combines with J gene TRBJ1-4, with 7 nucleotides matching TRBD1. The CDR3 is made up of 13 amino acids. V shed 8 bases, J shed 5 bases, and the junction held 5 bases outside the gene matches. The germline CDR1 and CDR2 sequences are SGHVS and FQNEAQ. CDR3 nucleotide sequence: TGTGCCAGCGAAGAACAGGGGAATGAAAAACTGTTTTTT. It is translated as CASEEQGNEKLFF. The whole variable domain, filled in from reference TRBV7-8 and TRBJ1-4, reads GAGVSQSPRYKVAKRGQDVALRCDPISGHVSLFWYQQALGQGPEFLTYFQNEAQLDKSGLPSDRFFAERPEGSVSTLKIQRTQQEDSAVYLCASEEQGNEKLFFGSGTQLSVL.

The gene calls are TRBV5-1 and TRBJ1-5, with D possibly being TRBD1 (5 bases). The CDR3 contains 14 residues. CDR1 is SGHRS, CDR2 YFSETQ, per germline. V lost 0 bases to trimming and J lost 2 bases, with 6 bases between them. CDR3 loop: CASSLEGRNQPQHF. The DNA for the CDR3 is TGCGCCAGCAGCTTGGAGGGGCGCAATCAGCCCCAGCATTTT.

The chain employs TRBV27 and TRBJ2-7, with D perhaps TRBD2 (6 bases). The CDR3 spans 16 residues. In germline, CDR1 is MNHEY, CDR2 SMNVEV (reference sequence). V was pared by 6 bases and J by 0 bases, with 18 bases between. CDR3: CASSVGVSGDSYEQYF. CDR3 in DNA: TGTGCCAGCAGCGTGGGAGTTAGCGGTGACTCCTACGAGCAGTACTTC.

The chain employs TRBV28 and TRBJ2-7; TRBD2 matches at 7 bases. The ends lost 4 bases at V and 0 bases at J; junction bases unmatched: 6. The length of the CDR3 is 15 residues. The germline V gene has CDR1 MDHEN and CDR2 SYDVKM. CDR3: CASSSPGGHSYEQYF. The CDR3 DNA reads TGTGCCAGCAGTTCCCCGGGAGGCCACTCCTACGAGCAGTACTTC.

The chain uses TRBV4-3 and TRBJ2-1; 9 nucleotides agree with TRBD2. V lost 3 bases and J lost 2; bases outside the gene matches: 11. The CDR3 is made up of 18 amino acids. The germline V gene encodes CDR1 LGHNA and CDR2 YSLEER. The DNA for the CDR3 is TGCGCCAGCAGCCAGGGGCCCGGTGAGCGGGAGGCCTACAATGAGCAGTTCTTC. Translated: CASSQGPGEREAYNEQFF.

This sequence joins TRBV2 and TRBJ1-1; tentative D call: TRBD1 (6 bases). CDR3 length: 14 residues. CDR1 is SNHLY, CDR2 FYNNEI, per germline. V was trimmed by 6 bases and J by 11 bases, leaving 22 bases between them. The CDR3 spells CASSVLRDTSAAFF. CDR3 nucleotides: TGTGCCAGCAGCGTACTCCGGGACACATCGGCCGCTTTCTTT.

This chain uses TRBV7-2 with TRBJ2-7, with 9 bases aligning to TRBD1. Germline loops: CDR1 SGHTA, CDR2 FQGNSA. The CDR3 is 14 amino acids. J lost 2 bases, V lost 7 bases, and 6 bases had no gene match. The DNA for the CDR3 is TGTGCCAGCACCTACGGGACAGGGACCTACGAGCAGTACTTC. It translates to CASTYGTGTYEQYF.

This clone was seen at least ten times. J is TRBJ1-5 and V is TRBV2, with a weak D call TRBD1 (5 bases). From germline, CDR1 is SNHLY and CDR2 FYNNEI. V was trimmed by 4 bases and J by 5 bases, leaving 12 bases between them. The CDR3 loop spans 14 amino acids. For the CDR3, the DNA is TGTGCCAGCAGTGGGGGACTCCTCGATCAGCCCCAGCATTTT. This codes for CASSGGLLDQPQHF.